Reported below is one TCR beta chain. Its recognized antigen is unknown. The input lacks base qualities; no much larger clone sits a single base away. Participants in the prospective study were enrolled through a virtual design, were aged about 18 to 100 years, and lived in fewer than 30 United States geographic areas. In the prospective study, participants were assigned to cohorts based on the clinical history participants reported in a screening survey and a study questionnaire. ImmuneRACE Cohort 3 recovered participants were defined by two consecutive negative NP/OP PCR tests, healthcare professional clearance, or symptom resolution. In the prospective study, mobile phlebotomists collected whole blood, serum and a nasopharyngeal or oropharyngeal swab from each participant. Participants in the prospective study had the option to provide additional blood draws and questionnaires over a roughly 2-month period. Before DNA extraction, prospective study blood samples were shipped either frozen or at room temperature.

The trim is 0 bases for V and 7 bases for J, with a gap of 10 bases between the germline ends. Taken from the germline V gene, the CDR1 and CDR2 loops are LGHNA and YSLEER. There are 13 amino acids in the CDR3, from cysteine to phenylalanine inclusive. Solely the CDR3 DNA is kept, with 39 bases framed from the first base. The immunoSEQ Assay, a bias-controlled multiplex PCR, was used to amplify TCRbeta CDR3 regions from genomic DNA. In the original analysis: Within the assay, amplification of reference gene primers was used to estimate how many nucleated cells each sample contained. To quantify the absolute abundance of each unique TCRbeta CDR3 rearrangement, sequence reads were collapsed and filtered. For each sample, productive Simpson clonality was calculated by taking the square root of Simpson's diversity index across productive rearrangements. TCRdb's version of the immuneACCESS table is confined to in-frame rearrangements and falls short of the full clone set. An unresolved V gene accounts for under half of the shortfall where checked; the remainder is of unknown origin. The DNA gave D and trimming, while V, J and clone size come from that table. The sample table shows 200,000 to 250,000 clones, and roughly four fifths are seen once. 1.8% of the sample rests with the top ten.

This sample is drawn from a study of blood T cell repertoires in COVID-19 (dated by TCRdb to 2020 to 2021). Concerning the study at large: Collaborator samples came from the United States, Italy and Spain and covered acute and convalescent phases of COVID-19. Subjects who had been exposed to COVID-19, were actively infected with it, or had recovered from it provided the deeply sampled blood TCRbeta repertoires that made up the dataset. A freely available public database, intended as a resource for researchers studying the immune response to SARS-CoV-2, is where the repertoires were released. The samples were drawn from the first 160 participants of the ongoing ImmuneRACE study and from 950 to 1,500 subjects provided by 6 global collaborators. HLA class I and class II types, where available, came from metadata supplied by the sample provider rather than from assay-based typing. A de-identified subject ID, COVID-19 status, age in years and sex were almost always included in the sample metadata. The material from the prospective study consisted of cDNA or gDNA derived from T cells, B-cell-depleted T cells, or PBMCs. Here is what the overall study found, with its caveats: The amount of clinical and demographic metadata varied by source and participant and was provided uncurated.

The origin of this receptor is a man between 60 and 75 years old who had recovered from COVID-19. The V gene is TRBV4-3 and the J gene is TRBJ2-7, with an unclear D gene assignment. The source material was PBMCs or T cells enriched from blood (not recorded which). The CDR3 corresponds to CASSQENGYEQYF. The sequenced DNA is TGCGCCAGCAGCCAAGAGAACGGGTATGAGCAGTACTTC.